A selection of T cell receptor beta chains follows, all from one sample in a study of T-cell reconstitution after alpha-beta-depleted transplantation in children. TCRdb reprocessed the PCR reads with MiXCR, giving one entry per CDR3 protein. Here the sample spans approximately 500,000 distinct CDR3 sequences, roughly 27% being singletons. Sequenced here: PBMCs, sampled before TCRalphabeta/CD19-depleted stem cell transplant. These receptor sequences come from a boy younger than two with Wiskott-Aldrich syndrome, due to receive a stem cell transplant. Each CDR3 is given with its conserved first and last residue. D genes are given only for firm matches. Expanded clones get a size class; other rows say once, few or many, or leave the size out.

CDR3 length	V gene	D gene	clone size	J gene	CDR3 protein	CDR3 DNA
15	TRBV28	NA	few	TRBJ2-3	CASSRVFGGTDTQYF	TGTGCCAGCAGTAGGGTGTTCGGGGGCACAGATACGCAGTATTTT
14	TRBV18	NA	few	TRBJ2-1	CASSPISSYNEQFF	TGTGCCAGCTCACCAATAAGTAGCTACAATGAGCAGTTCTTC
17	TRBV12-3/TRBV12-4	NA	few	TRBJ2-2	CASSPRGSSLGPGELFF	TGTGCCAGCAGTCCAAGAGGTTCCTCTCTAGGACCCGGGGAGCTGTTTTTT
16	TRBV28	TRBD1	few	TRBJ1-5	CASSRTGGSGNQPQHF	TGTGCCAGCAGTCGAACAGGGGGATCGGGCAATCAGCCCCAGCATTTT
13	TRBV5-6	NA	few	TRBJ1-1	CASSAVLNTEAFF	TGTGCCAGCAGCGCTGTACTGAACACTGAAGCTTTCTTT
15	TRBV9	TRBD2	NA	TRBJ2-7	CASSVEGGSSYEQYF	TGTGCCAGCAGCGTAGAGGGCGGGAGCTCCTACGAGCAGTACTTC
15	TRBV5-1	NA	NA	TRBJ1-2	CASSSVGQDSYGYTF	TGCGCCAGCAGCAGTGTCGGCCAGGATAGCTATGGCTACACCTTC
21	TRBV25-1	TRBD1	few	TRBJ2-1	CASSDRSRDRGYRDLYNEQFF	TGTGCCAGCAGTGATAGGAGCCGGGACAGGGGGTACCGGGACTTATACAATGAGCAGTTCTTC
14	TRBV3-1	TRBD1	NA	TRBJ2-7	CASSPMWTGSEQYF	TGTGCCAGCAGCCCGATGTGGACAGGGAGCGAGCAGTACTTC
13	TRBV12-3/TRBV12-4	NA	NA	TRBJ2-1	CASTPVEAHEQFF	TGTGCCAGCACCCCGGTCGAAGCCCATGAGCAGTTCTTC
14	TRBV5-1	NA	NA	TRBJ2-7	CASSSETTGYEQYF	TGCGCCAGCAGCTCCGAGACGACGGGATACGAGCAGTACTTC
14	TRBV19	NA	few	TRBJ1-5	CASSGLGGNQPQHF	TGTGCCAGTAGTGGTCTTGGGGGCAATCAGCCCCAGCATTTT